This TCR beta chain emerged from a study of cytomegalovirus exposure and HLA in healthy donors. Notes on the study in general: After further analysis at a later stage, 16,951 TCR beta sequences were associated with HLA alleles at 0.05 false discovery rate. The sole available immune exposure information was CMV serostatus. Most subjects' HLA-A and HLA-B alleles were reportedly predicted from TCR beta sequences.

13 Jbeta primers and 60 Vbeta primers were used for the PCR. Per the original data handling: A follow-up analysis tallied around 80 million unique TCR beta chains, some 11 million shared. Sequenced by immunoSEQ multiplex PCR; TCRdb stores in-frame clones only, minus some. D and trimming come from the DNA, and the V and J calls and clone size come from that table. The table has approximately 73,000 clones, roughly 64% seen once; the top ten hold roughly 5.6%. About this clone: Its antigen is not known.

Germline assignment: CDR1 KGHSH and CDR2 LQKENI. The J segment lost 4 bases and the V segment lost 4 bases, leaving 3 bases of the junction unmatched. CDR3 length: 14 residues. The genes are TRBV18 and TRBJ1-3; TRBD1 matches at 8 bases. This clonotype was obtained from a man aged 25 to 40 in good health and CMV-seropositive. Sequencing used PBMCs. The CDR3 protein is CASSRGDRGNTIYF. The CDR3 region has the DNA TGTGCCAGCTCACGCGGGGACAGGGGAAACACCATATATTTT.